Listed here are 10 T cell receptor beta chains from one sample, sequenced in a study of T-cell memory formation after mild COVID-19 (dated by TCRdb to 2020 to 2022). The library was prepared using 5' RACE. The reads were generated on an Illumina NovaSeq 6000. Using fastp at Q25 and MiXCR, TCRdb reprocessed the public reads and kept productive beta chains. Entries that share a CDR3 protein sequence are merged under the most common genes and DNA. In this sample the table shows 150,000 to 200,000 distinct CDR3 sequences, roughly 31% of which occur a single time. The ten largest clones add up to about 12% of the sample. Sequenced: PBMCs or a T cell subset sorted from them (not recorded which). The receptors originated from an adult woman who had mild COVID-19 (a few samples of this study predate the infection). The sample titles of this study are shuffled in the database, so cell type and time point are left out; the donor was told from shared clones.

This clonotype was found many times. CDR3 loop: CASSLARWTSGSDEQFF. CDR3 in DNA: TGTGCCAGCAGCTTAGCGCGCTGGACTAGCGGGAGCGATGAGCAGTTCTTC. This chain joins TRBV7-2 and TRBJ2-1; 13 bases fit TRBD2. The germline V gene has CDR1 SGHTA and CDR2 FQGNSA. CDR3 length equals 17 residues. V lost 0 bases, J lost 8 bases, and 7 bases stayed unmatched.

In DNA, the CDR3 is TGTGCCAGCAGCCCCCGACAGGGAGGGTCCACAGATACGCAGTATTTT. This encodes CASSPRQGGSTDTQYF. V is TRBV11-2 and J is TRBJ2-3; D possibly matches TRBD1 or TRBD2 (7 bases each). V lost 5 bases and J 2 bases, leaving 17 bases between the germline ends. This CDR3 has 16 residues. Germline loops: CDR1 SGHAT, CDR2 FQNNGV.

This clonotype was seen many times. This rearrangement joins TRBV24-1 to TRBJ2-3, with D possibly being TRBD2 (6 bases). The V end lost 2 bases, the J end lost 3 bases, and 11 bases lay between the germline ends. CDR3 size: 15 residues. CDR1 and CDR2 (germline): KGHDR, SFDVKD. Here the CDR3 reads CATSDSGVRTDTQYF. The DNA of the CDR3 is TGTGCCACCAGTGATTCGGGGGTTAGGACAGATACGCAGTATTTT.

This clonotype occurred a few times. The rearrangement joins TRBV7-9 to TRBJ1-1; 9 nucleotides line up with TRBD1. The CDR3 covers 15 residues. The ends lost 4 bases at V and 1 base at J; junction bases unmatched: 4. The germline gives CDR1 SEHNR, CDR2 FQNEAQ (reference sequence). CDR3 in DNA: TGTGCCAGCAGCTCGCAACAGGGGGCGAACACTGAAGCTTTCTTT. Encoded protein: CASSSQQGANTEAFF.

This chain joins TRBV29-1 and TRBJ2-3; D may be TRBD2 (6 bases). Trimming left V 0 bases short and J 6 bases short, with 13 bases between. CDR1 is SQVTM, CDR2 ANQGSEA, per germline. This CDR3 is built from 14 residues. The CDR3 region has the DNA TGCAGCGTTGAAGACGGACTACACCGGGATACGCAGTATTTT. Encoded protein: CSVEDGLHRDTQYF.

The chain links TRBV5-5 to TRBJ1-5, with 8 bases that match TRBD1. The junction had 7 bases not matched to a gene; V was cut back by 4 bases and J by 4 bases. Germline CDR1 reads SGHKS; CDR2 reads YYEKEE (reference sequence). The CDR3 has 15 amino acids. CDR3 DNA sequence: TGTGCCAGCAGCCCCTGGACAGGGACGAATCAGCCCCAGCATTTT. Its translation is CASSPWTGTNQPQHF.

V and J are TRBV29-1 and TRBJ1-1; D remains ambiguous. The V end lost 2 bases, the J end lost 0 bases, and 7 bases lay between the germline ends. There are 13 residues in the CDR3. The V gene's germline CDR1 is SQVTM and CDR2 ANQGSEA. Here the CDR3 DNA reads TGCAGCGTTGAACGCCTAATGAACACTGAAGCTTTCTTT. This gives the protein CSVERLMNTEAFF.

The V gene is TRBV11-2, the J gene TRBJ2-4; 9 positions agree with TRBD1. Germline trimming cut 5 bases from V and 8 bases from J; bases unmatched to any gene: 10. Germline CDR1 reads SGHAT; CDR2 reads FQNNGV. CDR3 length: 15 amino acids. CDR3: CASSRRGTGLDIQYF. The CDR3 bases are TGTGCCAGCAGCCGGAGAGGGACAGGGTTGGACATTCAGTACTTC.

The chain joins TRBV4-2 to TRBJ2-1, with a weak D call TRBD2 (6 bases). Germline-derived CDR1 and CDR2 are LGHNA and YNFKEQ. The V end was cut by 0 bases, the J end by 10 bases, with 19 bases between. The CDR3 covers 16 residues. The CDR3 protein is CASSQDLAGPEEEQFF. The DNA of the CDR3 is TGTGCCAGCAGCCAAGATCTGGCGGGACCTGAGGAGGAGCAGTTCTTC.

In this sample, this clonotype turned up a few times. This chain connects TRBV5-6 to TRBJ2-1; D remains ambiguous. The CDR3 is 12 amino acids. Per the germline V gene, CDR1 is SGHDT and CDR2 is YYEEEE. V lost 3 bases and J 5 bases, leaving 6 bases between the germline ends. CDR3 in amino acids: CASSSPNNEQFF. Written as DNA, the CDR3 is TGTGCCAGCAGCTCCCCCAACAATGAGCAGTTCTTC.